These T cell receptor beta chains were read from a single sample in a study of PD-1 blockade in classical Hodgkin lymphoma. The data were produced by immunoSEQ multiplex PCR, yet TCRdb's version contains in-frame clones alone and is incomplete. The sample includes thousands of clones, 65% to 90% of them seen just once. Sequencing used peripheral blood mononuclear cells (PBMCs), obtained before the fourth cycle of nivolumab. These receptors were obtained from a human donor with classical Hodgkin lymphoma. The CDR3 runs from the conserved cysteine through the conserved F or W. A D gene is named only where the DNA matches it firmly. Not every row has a clone size; where given, it reads once, few, many or a size class.

DNA: TGTGCCAGCAGCTCTATAAAGGACCCGAAAGAGACCCAGTACTTC; CDR3: CASSSIKDPKETQYF; V: TRBV13; J: TRBJ2-5; size: -; D: -
DNA: TGCGCCAGCAGCTTCAGACAGGGGGATGGCTACACCTTC; CDR3: CASSFRQGDGYTF; V: TRBV5-1; J: TRBJ1-2; size: -; D: TRBD1
DNA: TGTGCCAGCAGCAGGGGCCGGGGGCAGGGAAACACTGAAGCTTTCTTT; CDR3: CASSRGRGQGNTEAFF; V: TRBV21-1; J: TRBJ1-1; size: -; D: -
DNA: TGTGCCAGCTCACCACCGGGCCGCGCAACTAATGAAAAACTGTTTTTT; CDR3: CASSPPGRATNEKLFF; V: TRBV18; J: TRBJ1-4; size: -; D: -
DNA: TGTGCCAGCAGGGATGAGTCAGTCCGGGCCAACGTCCTGACTTTC; CDR3: CASRDESVRANVLTF; V: TRBV5-4; J: TRBJ2-6; size: -; D: -
DNA: TGTGCCAGCAGCTCCACAGGGTCCTCCTACAATGAGCAGTTCTTC; CDR3: CASSSTGSSYNEQFF; V: TRBV5-4; J: TRBJ2-1; size: -; D: -
DNA: TGTGCCAGCAGCTTTCCGGCCTCCACTGAAGCTTTCTTT; CDR3: CASSFPASTEAFF; V: TRBV7-9; J: TRBJ1-1; size: -; D: -
DNA: TGCGCCAGCAGCTTTAGCGGGGGAAAGAATACCCAGTACTTC; CDR3: CASSFSGGKNTQYF; V: TRBV5-1; J: TRBJ2-5; size: -; D: TRBD2
DNA: TGTGCCATCAGTTTGTCAAGGGCTGGTGGGGCCAACGTCCTGACTTTC; CDR3: CAISLSRAGGANVLTF; V: TRBV10-3; J: TRBJ2-6; size: -; D: -
DNA: TGCGCCAGCAGCTTGTCAACGGGAGGGGCCGGGGAGCTGTTTTTT; CDR3: CASSLSTGGAGELFF; V: TRBV5-1; J: TRBJ2-2; size: -; D: TRBD2
DNA: TGTGCCAGCTCACCACCGGAGGGGCTAGGCACTGAAGCTTTCTTT; CDR3: CASSPPEGLGTEAFF; V: TRBV18; J: TRBJ1-1; size: -; D: -
DNA: TGTGCCAGCAGGCCGGGGACAGGGGGATTGAATTCACCCCTCCACTTT; CDR3: CASRPGTGGLNSPLHF; V: TRBV27; J: TRBJ1-6; size: -; D: TRBD1
DNA: TGCGCCAGCACGCTCGGGGGGCGGAATGGCTACACCTTC; CDR3: CASTLGGRNGYTF; V: TRBV5-1; J: TRBJ1-2; size: -; D: -
DNA: TGCGCCAGCAGCGGTCAGGGGGCAAGAGAGACCCAGTACTTC; CDR3: CASSGQGARETQYF; V: TRBV5-1; J: TRBJ2-5; size: -; D: TRBD1
DNA: TGCGCCAGCAGGGGGTGGGGCCAAAACATTCAGTACTTC; CDR3: CASRGWGQNIQYF; V: TRBV5-1; J: TRBJ2-4; size: -; D: -
DNA: TGTGCCAGCAGCCCGGGGGAGGGTGGCTACACCTTC; CDR3: CASSPGEGGYTF; V: TRBV4-2; J: TRBJ1-2; size: -; D: -
DNA: TGTGCCAGCAGCCCTCGACTAGCGAGCACCTACAATGAGCAGTTCTTC; CDR3: CASSPRLASTYNEQFF; V: TRBV7-6; J: TRBJ2-1; size: -; D: TRBD2
DNA: TGTGCCAGCAGCTTAAGGCTTCCCTACAATGAGCAGTTCTTC; CDR3: CASSLRLPYNEQFF; V: TRBV13; J: TRBJ2-1; size: -; D: -
DNA: TGTGCCAGCAGCGTCCGGGCCAGGGAGGAGACCCAGTACTTC; CDR3: CASSVRAREETQYF; V: TRBV7-2; J: TRBJ2-5; size: -; D: -
DNA: TGCGCCAGCCGGGAAACCGTCCAGAACACCGGGGAGCTGTTTTTT; CDR3: CASRETVQNTGELFF; V: TRBV5-1; J: TRBJ2-2; size: once; D: -
DNA: TGTGCCAGCTCCCCATTAGGTACAGATACGCAGTATTTT; CDR3: CASSPLGTDTQYF; V: TRBV18; J: TRBJ2-3; size: -; D: -
DNA: TGTGCCAGCAGCATCAGGACACCCTCCTACAATGAGCAGTTCTTC; CDR3: CASSIRTPSYNEQFF; V: TRBV7-2; J: TRBJ2-1; size: -; D: -
DNA: TGTGCCAGCAACGGGGGCGGGGAACCTGGAAACACCATATATTTT; CDR3: CASNGGGEPGNTIYF; V: TRBV6-4; J: TRBJ1-3; size: -; D: -
DNA: TGCGCCAGCAGCGCGGACAGGGGGCGCTGGGGGGCCAACGTCCTGACTTTC; CDR3: CASSADRGRWGANVLTF; V: TRBV5-1; J: TRBJ2-6; size: -; D: TRBD1
DNA: TGTGCCAGTAGTATACGGGAGTATTCACCCCTCCACTTT; CDR3: CASSIREYSPLHF; V: TRBV19; J: TRBJ1-6; size: -; D: -
DNA: TGCGCCAGCAGCTTGGATGGGAAGGGCTACACCTTC; CDR3: CASSLDGKGYTF; V: TRBV5-1; J: TRBJ1-2; size: -; D: -
DNA: TGTGCCAGCAGTTTGGACAGGGGCCCACGAAATGAGCAGTTCTTC; CDR3: CASSLDRGPRNEQFF; V: TRBV6-9; J: TRBJ2-1; size: few; D: TRBD1
DNA: TGTGCCAGCAGCCCAGGGTTTGGCTACACCTTC; CDR3: CASSPGFGYTF; V: TRBV7-2; J: TRBJ1-2; size: few; D: -
DNA: TGTGCCAGCAGCTCAGAAGTCTACAATGAGCAGTTCTTC; CDR3: CASSSEVYNEQFF; V: TRBV5-4; J: TRBJ2-1; size: -; D: -
DNA: TGTGCCAGCGACAGGGAGAGGTGGAACACTGAAGCTTTCTTT; CDR3: CASDRERWNTEAFF; V: TRBV6-1; J: TRBJ1-1; size: -; D: TRBD1
DNA: TGTGCCAGCAGCTTACCACAGGGGACTGAAGCTTTCTTT; CDR3: CASSLPQGTEAFF; V: TRBV7-2; J: TRBJ1-1; size: few; D: TRBD1
DNA: TGTGCCACCCGGGGGCACCAACAGGGGAAACTGTTTTTT; CDR3: CATRGHQQGKLFF; V: TRBV27; J: TRBJ1-4; size: few; D: TRBD1
DNA: TGCAGTGCTTGGGGGTTTGGCTACACCTTC; CDR3: CSAWGFGYTF; V: TRBV20-1; J: TRBJ1-2; size: -; D: -
DNA: TGTGCCAGCAGTCCCACATGGGGGGTGAACACTGAAGCTTTCTTT; CDR3: CASSPTWGVNTEAFF; V: TRBV6-5; J: TRBJ1-1; size: -; D: -